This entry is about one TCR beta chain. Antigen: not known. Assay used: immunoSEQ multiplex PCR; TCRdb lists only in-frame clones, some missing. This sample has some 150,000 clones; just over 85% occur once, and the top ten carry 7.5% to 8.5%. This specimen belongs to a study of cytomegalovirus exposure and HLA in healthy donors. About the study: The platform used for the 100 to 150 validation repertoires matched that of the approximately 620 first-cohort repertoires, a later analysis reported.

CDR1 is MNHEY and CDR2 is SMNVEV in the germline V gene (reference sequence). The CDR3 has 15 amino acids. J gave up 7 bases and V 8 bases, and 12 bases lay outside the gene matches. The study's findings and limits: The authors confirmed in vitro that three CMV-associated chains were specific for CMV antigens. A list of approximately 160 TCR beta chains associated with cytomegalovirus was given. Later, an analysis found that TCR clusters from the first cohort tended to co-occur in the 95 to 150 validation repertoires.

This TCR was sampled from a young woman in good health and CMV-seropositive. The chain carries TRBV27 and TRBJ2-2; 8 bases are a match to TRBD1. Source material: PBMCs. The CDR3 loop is CASCAGQAVLGELFF. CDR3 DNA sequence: TGTGCCAGCTGCGCGGGACAGGCGGTCCTCGGGGAGCTGTTTTTT.